The 17 T cell receptor beta chains reported below all come from one sample, sequenced in a study of OX40 agonist ivuxolimab in advanced cancers. Libraries were prepared by immunoSEQ multiplex PCR; TCRdb keeps only in-frame clonotypes and omits some of them. This repertoire shows 80,000 or so clones, around 93% found once; its top ten account for 14%. The sequenced sample was CD4+ or CD8+ T cells sorted from blood, obtained in a trial of the OX40 agonist ivuxolimab. All receptors come from an adult with an advanced solid tumor such as melanoma, head and neck, liver or kidney cancer.

The chain uses TRBV7-9 and TRBJ2-7; D call uncertain. The V and J ends lost 5 bases and 3 bases respectively, with 14 bases between them. Germline V gene sequence: CDR1 SEHNR, CDR2 FQNEAQ (reference sequence). The CDR3 is 14 residues long. The CDR3 coding sequence is TGTGCCAGCAGCCCCGAGGACGGAAACTACGAGCAGTACTTC. It specifies CASSPEDGNYEQYF.

The chain joins TRBV7-9 to TRBJ2-7, with 10 bases matching TRBD1. Per the germline V gene, CDR1 is SEHNR and CDR2 is FQNEAQ (reference sequence). V lost 6 bases to trimming and J lost 5 bases; unmatched junction nucleotides: 7. There are 14 residues in the CDR3. Here the CDR3 DNA reads TGTGCCAGCAGACGAGACAGGGGGCATGACGAGCAGTACTTC. This sequence encodes CASRRDRGHDEQYF.

The chain joins TRBV28 to TRBJ2-1; D ambiguous. Germline loops: CDR1 MDHEN, CDR2 SYDVKM. The V end was cut by 4 bases, the J end by 4 bases, with 11 bases between. The CDR3 has 14 residues. CDR3 protein: CASSYVAGYNEQFF. CDR3 nucleotide sequence: TGTGCCAGCAGTTACGTGGCCGGGTACAATGAGCAGTTCTTC.

The V gene is TRBV27, the J gene TRBJ1-1; D is perhaps TRBD1 (6 bases). V was clipped by 4 bases and J by 8 bases, with 17 bases between them. Germline V gene lookup returns CDR1 MNHEY and CDR2 SMNVEV (reference sequence). This CDR3 has 14 residues. The CDR3 here is CASSSSPDRGEAFF. In nucleotides, the CDR3 is TGTGCCAGCAGTTCGTCCCCGGACAGAGGCGAAGCTTTCTTT.

The rearrangement joins TRBV6-6 to TRBJ2-7; 7 positions match TRBD2. Germline CDR1 reads MNHNY; CDR2 reads SVGAGI (reference sequence). With V trimmed by 1 base and J by 2 bases, 5 bases remained unmatched. This CDR3 comprises 15 residues. The CDR3 protein is CASSYWSGGTYEQYF. CDR3 nucleotides: TGTGCCAGCAGTTACTGGTCGGGAGGAACCTACGAGCAGTACTTC.

V and J are TRBV19 and TRBJ2-1; no definite D call. Trimming removed 10 bases at V and 11 bases at J, with 15 bases between. The CDR3 is made up of 11 amino acids. Germline V gene lookup returns CDR1 LNHDA and CDR2 SQIVND (reference sequence). The CDR3 nucleotides read TGTGCCACCGAGGACCTCTGGAAGCAGTTCTTC. Its protein product is CATEDLWKQFF.

V usage is TRBV4-3 and J usage is TRBJ2-7, with D uncertain. The length of the CDR3 is 15 residues. Trimming removed 0 bases at V and 0 bases at J, with 9 bases between. Germline CDR1 reads LGHNA; CDR2 reads YSLEER. The CDR3 nucleotides are TGCGCCAGCAGCCAAGATGAGAGGAGCTCCTACGAGCAGTACTTC. Amino acids: CASSQDERSSYEQYF.

V usage is TRBV5-1 and J usage is TRBJ1-3; D gene unclear. There are 14 residues in the CDR3. Deletions cut 0 bases from V and 4 bases from J, with 8 bases between. Germline lookup yields CDR1 SGHRS and CDR2 YFSETQ. This CDR3 reads CASSLGGLGNTIYF. The DNA of the CDR3 is TGCGCCAGCAGCTTGGGTGGTTTGGGAAACACCATATATTTT.

The V call is TRBV27, the J call TRBJ1-1, with 8 bases that match TRBD1. After removal of 6 bases from V and 1 base from J, the junction contained 7 bases not matched to a gene. Germline-derived CDR1 and CDR2 are MNHEY and SMNVEV (reference sequence). This CDR3 contains 15 residues. CDR3 DNA: TGTGCCAGCAGCCTGTCAGGGGGCCAGAACACTGAAGCTTTCTTT. This codes for CASSLSGGQNTEAFF.

This clone turned up a few times. This sequence joins TRBV18 and TRBJ2-7, with D possibly matching TRBD1 (5 bases). Germline values: CDR1 KGHSH, CDR2 LQKENI. The CDR3 contains 12 residues. Trimming took 3 bases from V and 3 from J, leaving 6 bases between them. The CDR3 here is CASSPDIYEQYF. The DNA of the CDR3 is TGTGCCAGCTCACCGGACATCTACGAGCAGTACTTC.

The chain couples TRBV15 to TRBJ2-7, with 10 nucleotides matching TRBD1. Germline V CDR1 and CDR2: LNHNV, YYDKDF (reference sequence). There are 15 residues in the CDR3. Trimming took 4 bases from V and 2 from J; bases not matched to a gene: 5. The CDR3: CATSIPDRGPYEQYF. The CDR3 DNA sequence: TGTGCCACCAGCATCCCCGACAGGGGGCCCTACGAGCAGTACTTC.

The rearrangement uses TRBV2 and TRBJ1-3; 9 bases are shared with TRBD1. V trimming: 10 bases; J trimming: 0 bases; junction bases outside the gene matches: 16. CDR3 length: 18 residues. CDR1 SNHLY and CDR2 FYNNEI come from the germline V gene. As DNA, the CDR3 is TGTGCCACCGTGGTCGGGACAGGGCTTCTTCACTCTGGAAACACCATATATTTT. Protein: CATVVGTGLLHSGNTIYF.

The rearrangement uses TRBV11-2 and TRBJ2-5; weak D call: TRBD2 (6 bases). Per germline, CDR1 SGHAT and CDR2 FQNNGV. V was trimmed by 4 bases and J by 4 bases, leaving 10 bases between them. The CDR3 has 13 residues. CDR3 region: CASSWDLIETQYF. In DNA, the CDR3 is TGTGCCAGCAGCTGGGACTTAATAGAGACCCAGTACTTC.

The chain links TRBV6-5 to TRBJ2-3; 13 bases map to TRBD2. The CDR3 consists of 15 residues. V trimming: 7 bases; J trimming: 5 bases; junction bases outside the gene matches: 6. Per the germline V gene, CDR1 is MNHEY and CDR2 is SVGAGI. The CDR3 DNA is TGTGCCAGCAACCTACTAGCGGGAGGGAAAGATACGCAGTATTTT. Its translation: CASNLLAGGKDTQYF.

This clone was seen a single time. V gene TRBV5-6 combines with J gene TRBJ1-2; TRBD1 matches 8 bases. The CDR3 contains 17 residues. V lost 1 base and J lost 0; bases outside the gene matches: 8. Germline CDR1 and CDR2: SGHDT and YYEEEE. CDR3 amino acids: CASSLRSRGRSNYGYTF. Here the CDR3 DNA reads TGTGCCAGCAGCTTGAGGTCCAGGGGGCGGTCTAACTATGGCTACACCTTC.

The chain uses TRBV13 and TRBJ1-6; weak D call: TRBD1 (5 bases). Trimming left V 11 bases short and J 9 bases short, with 20 bases between. In germline, CDR1 is PRHDT, CDR2 FYEKMQ (reference sequence). The CDR3 sequence is 14 residues long. CDR3 in DNA: TGTGCCGGTGGATATGGGACGGGGGGTTCACCCCTCCACTTT. Translation: CAGGYGTGGSPLHF.

The CDR3 DNA sequence: TGTGCTAGTGGCGGTTGGGACAGCAGCTCCTACGAGCAGTACTTC. It specifies CASGGWDSSSYEQYF. V is TRBV12-5 and J is TRBJ2-7; 7 positions agree with TRBD1. This CDR3 region has 15 residues. In germline, CDR1 is LGHNT, CDR2 FRNRAP. Trimming at V came to 6 bases and at J to 0 bases, leaving 8 bases not matched to a gene.